The entry below gives a single T cell receptor (beta chain) sequence along with its context. Its antigen is still unknown. No qualities accompany the bases; no much larger clone lies one base away. Graves' hyperthyroidism was defined as stable when no progression to ophthalmopathy occurred over 18 months of follow-up. The hyperthyroidism patients were between 18 and 65 years old and newly diagnosed, with a disease duration of less than 2 months. Any patient with an uncontrolled infection, another autoimmune disease, pregnancy or lactation was excluded. Diagnoses were established on the basis of clinical symptoms, serum thyroxine and TRAb, thyroid ultrasound, and orbital computed tomography. Ficoll-Paque density gradient centrifugation was used to isolate PBMCs from 10 ml of fresh peripheral blood. Total RNA was extracted using Trizol reagent, and RNA quality was assessed on an Agilent 2100 Bioanalyzer.

These data are taken from a study of T cells in Graves' hyperthyroidism and ophthalmopathy (dated by TCRdb to between 2018 and 2021). Study-level background: Peripheral blood was collected at initial diagnosis, before any treatment. A discovery cohort of about 100 patients, roughly 45 with Graves' ophthalmopathy and approximately 55 with stable Graves' hyperthyroidism, was used to find distinguishing TCR V-J signatures. Prospective prediction of ophthalmopathy was tested in an independent validation cohort consisting of 18 hyperthyroidism patients and around 16 patients who later progressed to ophthalmopathy. The roughly 100 discovery patients were divided at random into training and test sets in a 7:3 ratio. Thyroid tissue and blood T-cell repertoires from about six Graves' hyperthyroidism patients were also compared in the study. After sampling, hyperthyroidism patients received methimazole starting at 30 mg daily, and ophthalmopathy patients received high-dose intravenous methylprednisolone. The paper reports TCR Vbeta CDR3 sequencing of some 140 peripheral blood samples: around 41 ophthalmopathy, over 70 hyperthyroidism and around 17 progressor patients. Overall study outcomes, separate from this receptor: In cross-validation, a model built on a 13 V-J signature told ophthalmopathy apart from stable hyperthyroidism with 85% to 90% sensitivity and around 81% specificity, and in testing the same model reached 80%/75%. Most expanded thyroid clonotypes (frequency above 0.001) were also detected in blood, a finding suggesting that blood repertoires may reflect thyroid immune responses. During validation, the model predicted progression to ophthalmopathy a median of around 6 months ahead of onset, with almost 71% sensitivity and under 85% specificity. Sample size was not statistically predetermined, and blinding of investigators to group allocation was not performed.

Trimmed from V: 7 bases; trimmed from J: 10 bases; junction bases lacking a gene match: 12. Taken from cysteine to phenylalanine, the CDR3 has 14 residues. The read is trimmed to its CDR3 DNA, 42 bases read in frame from base 1. The TCR beta CDR3 regions were amplified from RNA transcripts. A first-round RT-PCR of the TCR CDR3 used the HTBI primer set with the Qiagen OneStep RT-PCR kit. A second multiplex PCR round built the libraries, followed by size selection and purification. Sequencing of the libraries was done on an Illumina HiSeq2000 using paired-end 100 bp reads. The study's own analysis went as follows. SOAPnuke was used to process the raw data, throwing out any read that contained adapters or uncalled bases, had a mean Phred below 15, or lacked an exact constant-primer or identifier match. High-quality paired reads were merged using COPE v1.2.5, and each unique nucleotide sequence was defined as a clonotype. MiTCR v1.1 was used to align clonotypes to the IMGT TRBV, TRBD and TRBJ reference segments. The analysis included only V-J combinations with a frequency above 0.0001, which together covered around 99% of the repertoires. The TCS score was defined as F50 (clonal expansion) divided by E x V (chaos), with BLOSUM62-based TCRdist calculated between CDR3 peptides within each V-J. Welch's t-statistics and random forest reduced roughly 500 V-J features to roughly 13, which were used in a naive Bayes classifier (R e1071). The similarity between thyroid and blood repertoires was quantified using the Morisita-Horn index. Clones were called with MiXCR by TCRdb after fastp trimmed the public reads at Q25, and only in-frame beta chains were retained. For every CDR3 protein sequence, its rows merge into one entry that carries the most common genes and DNA. The V and J calls, along with clone size, are taken from TCRdb and not from the paper's own processing. The sample table holds around 800,000 distinct CDR3 sequences, of which around 39% were seen once. The ten largest clones represent approximately 8.7% of the sample.

This clonotype was obtained from a man aged 18 to 35 with Graves' hyperthyroidism. The chain is assembled from TRBV12-3 or TRBV12-4 and TRBJ2-2; TRBD2 matches 7 bases in the middle. The sample comprised blood. The nucleotide sequence is given as TGTGCCAGCACGGGCTGGGGGGGTAGCGAGGAGCTGTTTTTT. The translation is CASTGWGGSEELFF.